The source of this T cell receptor (beta chain) is a study of blood T cell repertoires in COVID-19. The overall study: Spain, Italy and the United States supplied samples that represented acute and convalescent COVID-19. T cells, B-cell-depleted T cells, or PBMCs supplied cDNA or gDNA.

Authors' methods: Amplification from reference gene primers served as the basis for estimated nucleated cell counts. Clones were sequenced by immunoSEQ multiplex PCR, and TCRdb holds only the in-frame ones, with some missing. D and trimming were read from the DNA, whereas the V and J calls and clone size are those reported in that table. The sample records about 140,000 clones, 87% being singletons. This CDR3 is 12 amino acids long. CDR1 SGHTA and CDR2 FQGNSA come from the germline V gene. Trimming removed 7 bases from V and 10 bases from J, with 14 bases in between. The sequenced sample was peripheral blood. The V call is TRBV7-2, the J call TRBJ2-1; D perhaps matches TRBD2 (6 bases). This receptor was taken from a middle-aged woman with acute or convalescent COVID-19. The CDR3: CASTPGGGEQFF. In nucleotides, the CDR3 is TGTGCCAGCACCCCCGGGGGAGGAGAGCAGTTCTTC.